This entry lists 5 T cell receptor beta chains sequenced from one sample in a study of blood T cells in healthy people across ages. Alongside a J-beta primer mix, a sample-barcoded 5' primer served in a second PCR lasting roughly 7 to 11 cycles. One entry per CDR3 protein results from TCRdb running MiXCR on the 5' RACE reads. This table holds about 970,000 distinct CDR3 sequences, 51% found once. The specimen was blood. Receptor source: a woman in her fifties or sixties in good health.

With respect to this clonotype: An end of the junction does not agree with germline; a read error may underlie this. The J gene is TRBJ1-2, the V gene TRBV4-1; the D gene is possibly TRBD1 (6 bases). Germline CDR1 MGHRA, CDR2 YSYEKL. The CDR3 is 15 amino acids. The CDR3 here is CASSQPDRNDYGHTF. CDR3 DNA: TGCGCCAGCAGCCAACCCGACAGGAACGATTATGGCCACACCTTC.

Of note for this clonotype: The conserved phenylalanine or tryptophan normally closing the CDR3 is absent here, so this likely arose from a read error. The rearrangement joins TRBV20-1 to TRBJ2-1; 8 positions agree with TRBD2. V trimming: 6 bases; J trimming: 0 bases; junction bases outside the gene matches: 10. Germline V CDR1 and CDR2: DFQATT, SNEGSKA (reference sequence). This CDR3 is 16 amino acids long. The CDR3 DNA reads TGCAGTGCCAAGGGTAGCGGGGCAAGCTCCTACAATGAGCAGTTCTTA. Protein product: CSAKGSGASSYNEQFL.

The V call is TRBV9, the J call TRBJ1-3; 8 nucleotides align to TRBD1. Germline V gene data show CDR1 as SGDLS and CDR2 as YYNGEE. This CDR3 contains 19 residues. V was pared by 0 bases and J by 0 bases, with 11 bases of the junction left unmatched. In DNA, the CDR3 is TGTGCCAGCAGCGTAGGGGTTCAGGGGGCAATGGACTCTGGAAACACCATATATTTT. Translating it yields CASSVGVQGAMDSGNTIYF.

This clonotype was picked up many times. J is TRBJ2-7 and V is TRBV20-1; 8 bases are a match to TRBD2. The V and J ends lost 6 bases and 2 bases, in that order; junction bases with no gene match: 6. Germline V gives CDR1 DFQATT, CDR2 SNEGSKA (reference sequence). The CDR3 has 13 residues. CDR3 nucleotides: TGCAGTGCGCGTACTAGCGGACCCTACGAGCAGTACTTC. Translating it yields CSARTSGPYEQYF.

The chain couples TRBV20-1 to TRBJ2-5; 9 bases are shared with TRBD2. The DNA matches TRBJ2-7 better at its end, which makes the J call doubtful. CDR1 DFQATT and CDR2 SNEGSKA come from the germline V gene (reference sequence). This CDR3 is 15 amino acids long. The CDR3 loop reads CSAELTGGRAGEQYF. The CDR3 DNA reads as TGCAGTGCCGAACTTACTGGCGGGAGGGCCGGCGAGCAGTACTTC.